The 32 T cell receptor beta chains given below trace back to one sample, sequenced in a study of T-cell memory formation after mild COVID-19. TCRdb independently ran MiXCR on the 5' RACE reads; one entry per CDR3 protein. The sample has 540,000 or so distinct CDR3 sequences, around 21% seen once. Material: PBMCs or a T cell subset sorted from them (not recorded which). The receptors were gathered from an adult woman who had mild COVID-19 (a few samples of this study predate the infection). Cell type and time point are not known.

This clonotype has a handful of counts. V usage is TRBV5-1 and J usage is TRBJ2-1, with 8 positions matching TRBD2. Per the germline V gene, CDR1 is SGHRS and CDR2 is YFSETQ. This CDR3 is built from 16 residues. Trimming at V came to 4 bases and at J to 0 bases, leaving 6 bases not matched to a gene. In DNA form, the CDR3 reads TGCGCCAGCAGCCAGAGGACTAGCAGCTCCTACAATGAGCAGTTCTTC. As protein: CASSQRTSSSYNEQFF. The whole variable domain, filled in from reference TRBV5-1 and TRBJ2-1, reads KAGVTQTPRYLIKTRGQQVTLSCSPISGHRSVSWYQQTPGQGLQFLFEYFSETQRNKGNFPGRFSGRQFSNSRSEMNVSTLELGDSALYLCASSQRTSSSYNEQFFGPGTRLTVL.

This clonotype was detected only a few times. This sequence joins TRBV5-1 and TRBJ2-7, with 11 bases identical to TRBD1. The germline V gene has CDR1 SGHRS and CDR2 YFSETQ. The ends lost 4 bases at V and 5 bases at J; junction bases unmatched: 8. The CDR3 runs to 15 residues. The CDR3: CASSKMGQGVHEQYF. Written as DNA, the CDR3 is TGCGCCAGCAGCAAGATGGGACAGGGGGTACACGAGCAGTACTTC.

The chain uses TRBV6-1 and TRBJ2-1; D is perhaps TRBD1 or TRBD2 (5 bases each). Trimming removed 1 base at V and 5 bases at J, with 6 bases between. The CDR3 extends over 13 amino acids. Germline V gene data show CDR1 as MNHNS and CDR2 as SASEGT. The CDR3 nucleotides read TGTGCCAGCAGTGAAGGGGGGAACAATGAGCAGTTCTTC. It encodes CASSEGGNNEQFF.

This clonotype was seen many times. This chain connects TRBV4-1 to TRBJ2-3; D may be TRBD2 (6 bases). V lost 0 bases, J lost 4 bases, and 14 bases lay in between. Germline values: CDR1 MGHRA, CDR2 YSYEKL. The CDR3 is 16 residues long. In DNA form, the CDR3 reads TGCGCCAGCAGCCAAGAGCAGCGCTCGGGGGCAGATACGCAGTATTTT. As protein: CASSQEQRSGADTQYF.

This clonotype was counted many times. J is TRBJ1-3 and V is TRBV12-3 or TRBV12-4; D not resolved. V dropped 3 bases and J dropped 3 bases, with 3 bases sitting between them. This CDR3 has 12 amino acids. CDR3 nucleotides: TGTGCCAGCAGTTTGGGTGGAAACACCATATATTTT. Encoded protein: CASSLGGNTIYF.

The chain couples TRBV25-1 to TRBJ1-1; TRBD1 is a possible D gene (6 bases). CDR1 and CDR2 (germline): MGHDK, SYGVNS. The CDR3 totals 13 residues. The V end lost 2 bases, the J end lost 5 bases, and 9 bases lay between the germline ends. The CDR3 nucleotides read TGTGCCAGCAGTGAACAGGGGTATACTGAAGCTTTCTTT. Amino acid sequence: CASSEQGYTEAFF.

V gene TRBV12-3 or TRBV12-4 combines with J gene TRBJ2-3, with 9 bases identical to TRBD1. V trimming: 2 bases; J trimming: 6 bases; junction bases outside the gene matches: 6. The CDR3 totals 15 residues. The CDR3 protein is CASSLNRGLKDTQYF. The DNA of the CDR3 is TGTGCCAGCAGTTTAAACAGGGGGCTCAAGGATACGCAGTATTTT.

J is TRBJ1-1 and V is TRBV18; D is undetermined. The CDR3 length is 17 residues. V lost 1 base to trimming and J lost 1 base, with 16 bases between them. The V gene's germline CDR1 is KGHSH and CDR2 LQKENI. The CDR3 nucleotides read TGTGCCAGCTCACCACGATCTAGTGCCGGGAAGAACACTGAAGCTTTCTTT. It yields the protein CASSPRSSAGKNTEAFF.

CDR3 bases: TGTGCCAGCAGCTCATCCCCCGGGACTATGCGGGGCACAGATACGCAGTATTTT. Protein: CASSSSPGTMRGTDTQYF. The genes are TRBV7-8 and TRBJ2-3; 7 positions match TRBD2. After removal of 4 bases from V and 1 base from J, the junction contained 14 bases not matched to a gene. The CDR3 sequence is 18 residues long. Germline lookup yields CDR1 SGHVS and CDR2 FQNEAQ.

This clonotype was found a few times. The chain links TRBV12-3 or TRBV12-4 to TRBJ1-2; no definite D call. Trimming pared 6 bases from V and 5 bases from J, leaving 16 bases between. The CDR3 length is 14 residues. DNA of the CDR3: TGTGCCAGCAGCTCCAATTCAAAGACGTATGGCTACACCTTC. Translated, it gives CASSSNSKTYGYTF.

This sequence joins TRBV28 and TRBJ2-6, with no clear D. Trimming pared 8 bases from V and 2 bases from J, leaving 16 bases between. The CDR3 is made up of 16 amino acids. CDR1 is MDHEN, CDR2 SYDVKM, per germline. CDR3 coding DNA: TGTGCCAGCTTAGACATAAAGGGCGCTGGGGCCAACGTCCTGACTTTC. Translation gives CASLDIKGAGANVLTF.

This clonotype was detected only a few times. The CDR3 bases are TGTGCCAGCAGCCGTGGGACACCGAGGAACTATGGCTACACCTTC. The encoded protein is CASSRGTPRNYGYTF. J is TRBJ1-2 and V is TRBV7-9; possibly TRBD1 for D (6 bases). Germline CDR1 and CDR2: SEHNR and FQNEAQ (reference sequence). The CDR3 covers 15 residues. V was shortened by 5 bases and J by 2 bases, with 15 bases between the two germline ends.

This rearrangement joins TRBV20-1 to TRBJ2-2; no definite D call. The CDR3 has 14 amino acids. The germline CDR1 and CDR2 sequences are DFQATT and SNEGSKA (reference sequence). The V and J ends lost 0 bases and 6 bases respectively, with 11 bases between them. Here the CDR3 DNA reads TGCAGTGCTAGAGATGGTCAGATCCCCGGGGAGCTGTTTTTT. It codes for CSARDGQIPGELFF.

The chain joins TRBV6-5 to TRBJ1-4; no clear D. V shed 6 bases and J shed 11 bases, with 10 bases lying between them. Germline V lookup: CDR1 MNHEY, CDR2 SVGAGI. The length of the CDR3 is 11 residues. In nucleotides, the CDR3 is TGTGCCAGCAGATGGGGTCTGAAACTGTTTTTT. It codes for CASRWGLKLFF.

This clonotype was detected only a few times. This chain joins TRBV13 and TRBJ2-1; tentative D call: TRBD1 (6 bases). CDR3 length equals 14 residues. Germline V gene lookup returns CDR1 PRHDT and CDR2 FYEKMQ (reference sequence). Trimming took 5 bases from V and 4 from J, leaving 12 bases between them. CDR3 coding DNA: TGTGCCAGCAGCCCCCCGGACAGTTACAATGAGCAGTTCTTC. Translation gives CASSPPDSYNEQFF.

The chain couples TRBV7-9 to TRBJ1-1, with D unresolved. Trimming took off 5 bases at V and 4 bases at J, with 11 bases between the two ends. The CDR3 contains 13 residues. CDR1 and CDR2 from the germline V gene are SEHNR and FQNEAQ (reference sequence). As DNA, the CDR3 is TGTGCCAGCAGCCCGTACAGTGGCACTGAAGCTTTCTTT. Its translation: CASSPYSGTEAFF.

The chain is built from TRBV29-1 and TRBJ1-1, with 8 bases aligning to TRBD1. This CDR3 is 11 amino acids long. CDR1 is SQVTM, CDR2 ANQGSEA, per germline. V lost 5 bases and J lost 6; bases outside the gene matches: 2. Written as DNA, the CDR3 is TGCAGCGTTAGACAGGGGTCTGAAGCTTTCTTT. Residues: CSVRQGSEAFF. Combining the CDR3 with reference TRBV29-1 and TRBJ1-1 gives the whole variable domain SAVISQKPSRDICQRGTSLTIQCQVDSQVTMMFWYRQQPGQSLTLIATANQGSEATYESGFVIDKFPISRPNLTFSTLTVSNMSPEDSSIYLCSVRQGSEAFFGQGTRLTVV.

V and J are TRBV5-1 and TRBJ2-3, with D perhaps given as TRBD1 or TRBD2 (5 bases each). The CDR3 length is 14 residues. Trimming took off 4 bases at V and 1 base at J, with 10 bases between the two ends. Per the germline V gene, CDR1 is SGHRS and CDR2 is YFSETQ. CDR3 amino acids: CASSTPGRTDTQYF. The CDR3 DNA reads TGCGCCAGCAGCACCCCGGGACGCACAGATACGCAGTATTTT.

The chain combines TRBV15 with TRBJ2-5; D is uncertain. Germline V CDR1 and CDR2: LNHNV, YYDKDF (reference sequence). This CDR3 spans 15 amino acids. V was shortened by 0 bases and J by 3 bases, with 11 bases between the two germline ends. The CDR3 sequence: CATSREGKGKETQYF. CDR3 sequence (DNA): TGTGCCACCAGCAGAGAGGGGAAGGGAAAAGAGACCCAGTACTTC.

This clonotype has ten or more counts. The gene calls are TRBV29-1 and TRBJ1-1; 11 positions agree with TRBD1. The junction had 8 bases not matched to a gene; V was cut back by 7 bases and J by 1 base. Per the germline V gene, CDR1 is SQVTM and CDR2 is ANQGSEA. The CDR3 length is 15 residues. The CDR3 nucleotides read TGCAGCGGTCGGACAGGGGGCATGTGGAACACTGAAGCTTTCTTT. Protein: CSGRTGGMWNTEAFF.

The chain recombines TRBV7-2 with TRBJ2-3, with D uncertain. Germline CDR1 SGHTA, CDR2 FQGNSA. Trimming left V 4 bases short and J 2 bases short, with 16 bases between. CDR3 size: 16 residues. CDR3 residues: CASSSSGIYITDTQYF. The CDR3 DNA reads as TGTGCCAGCAGCTCTAGTGGCATCTACATCACAGATACGCAGTATTTT.

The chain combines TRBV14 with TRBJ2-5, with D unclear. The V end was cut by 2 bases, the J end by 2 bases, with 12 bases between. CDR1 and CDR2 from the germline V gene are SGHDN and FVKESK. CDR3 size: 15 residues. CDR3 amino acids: CASSQLVGSQETQYF. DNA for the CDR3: TGTGCCAGCAGCCAACTGGTGGGATCTCAAGAGACCCAGTACTTC.

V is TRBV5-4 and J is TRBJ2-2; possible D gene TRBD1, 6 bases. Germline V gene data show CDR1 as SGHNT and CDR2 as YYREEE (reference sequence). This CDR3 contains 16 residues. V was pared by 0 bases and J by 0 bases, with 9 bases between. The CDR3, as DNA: TGTGCCAGCAGCTTGGGTCAGGGGACGAACACCGGGGAGCTGTTTTTT. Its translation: CASSLGQGTNTGELFF.

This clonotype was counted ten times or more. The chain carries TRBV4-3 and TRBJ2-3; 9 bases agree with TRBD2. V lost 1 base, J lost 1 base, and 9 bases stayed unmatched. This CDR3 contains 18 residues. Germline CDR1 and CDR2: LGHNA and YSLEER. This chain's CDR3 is CASSQGAGGERGTDTQYF. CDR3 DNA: TGCGCCAGCAGCCAAGGAGCGGGAGGTGAAAGGGGCACAGATACGCAGTATTTT.

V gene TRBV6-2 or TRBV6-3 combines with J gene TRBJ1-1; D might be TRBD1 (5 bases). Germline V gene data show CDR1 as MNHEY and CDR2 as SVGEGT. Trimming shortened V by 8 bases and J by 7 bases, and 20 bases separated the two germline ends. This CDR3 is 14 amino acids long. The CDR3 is CASLEETAKIEAFF. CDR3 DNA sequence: TGTGCCAGCTTAGAGGAGACAGCCAAAATTGAAGCTTTCTTT.

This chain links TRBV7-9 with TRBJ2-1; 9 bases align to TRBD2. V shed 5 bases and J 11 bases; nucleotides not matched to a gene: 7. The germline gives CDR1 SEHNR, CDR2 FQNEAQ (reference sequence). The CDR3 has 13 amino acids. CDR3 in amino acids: CASSIRGLAKQFF. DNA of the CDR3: TGTGCCAGCAGCATCCGTGGACTAGCGAAGCAGTTCTTC. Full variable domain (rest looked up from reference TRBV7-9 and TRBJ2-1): DTGVSQNPRHKITKRGQNVTFRCDPISEHNRLYWYRQTLGQGPEFLTYFQNEAQLEKSRLLSDRFSAERPKGSFSTLEIQRTEQGDSAMYLCASSIRGLAKQFFGPGTRLTVL.

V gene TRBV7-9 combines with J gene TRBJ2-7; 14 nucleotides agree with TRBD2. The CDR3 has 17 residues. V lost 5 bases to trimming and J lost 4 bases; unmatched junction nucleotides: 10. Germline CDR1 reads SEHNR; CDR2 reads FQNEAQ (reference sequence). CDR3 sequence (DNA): TGTGCCAGCAGCCCAGGGACTAGCGGGAGTAGGAGGTACGAGCAGTACTTC. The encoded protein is CASSPGTSGSRRYEQYF.

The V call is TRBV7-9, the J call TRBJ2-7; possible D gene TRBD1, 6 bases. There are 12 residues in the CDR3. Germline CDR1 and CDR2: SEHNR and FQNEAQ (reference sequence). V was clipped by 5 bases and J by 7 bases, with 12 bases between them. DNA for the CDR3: TGTGCCAGCAGCCAAAGACAGGAGGAGCAGTACTTC. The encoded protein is CASSQRQEEQYF.

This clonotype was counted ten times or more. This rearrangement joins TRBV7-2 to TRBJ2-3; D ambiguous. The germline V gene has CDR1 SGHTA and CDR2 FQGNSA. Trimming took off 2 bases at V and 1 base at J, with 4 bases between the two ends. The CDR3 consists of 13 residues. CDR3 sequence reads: CASSLQGTDTQYF. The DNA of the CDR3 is TGTGCCAGCAGCTTACAGGGCACAGATACGCAGTATTTT.

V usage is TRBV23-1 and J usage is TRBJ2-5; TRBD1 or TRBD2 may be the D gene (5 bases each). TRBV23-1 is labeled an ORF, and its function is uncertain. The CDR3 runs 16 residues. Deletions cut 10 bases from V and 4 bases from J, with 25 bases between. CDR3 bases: TGCGCCACCAAACTAATAAAGGCCGACAGCGGAGAGACCCAGTACTTC. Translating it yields CATKLIKADSGETQYF.

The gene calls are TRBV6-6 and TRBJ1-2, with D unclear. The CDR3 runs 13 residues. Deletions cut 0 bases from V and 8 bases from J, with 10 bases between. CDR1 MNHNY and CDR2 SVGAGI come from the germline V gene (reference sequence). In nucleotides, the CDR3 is TGTGCCAGCAGTTACTCGCCCGTGGGGGGCTACACCTTC. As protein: CASSYSPVGGYTF.

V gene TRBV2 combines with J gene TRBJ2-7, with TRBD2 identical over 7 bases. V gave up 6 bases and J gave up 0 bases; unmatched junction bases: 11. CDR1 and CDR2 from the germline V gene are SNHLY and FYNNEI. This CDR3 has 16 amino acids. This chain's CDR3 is CASRITLAASSYEQYF. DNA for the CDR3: TGTGCCAGCAGGATAACCCTAGCGGCAAGCTCCTACGAGCAGTACTTC.